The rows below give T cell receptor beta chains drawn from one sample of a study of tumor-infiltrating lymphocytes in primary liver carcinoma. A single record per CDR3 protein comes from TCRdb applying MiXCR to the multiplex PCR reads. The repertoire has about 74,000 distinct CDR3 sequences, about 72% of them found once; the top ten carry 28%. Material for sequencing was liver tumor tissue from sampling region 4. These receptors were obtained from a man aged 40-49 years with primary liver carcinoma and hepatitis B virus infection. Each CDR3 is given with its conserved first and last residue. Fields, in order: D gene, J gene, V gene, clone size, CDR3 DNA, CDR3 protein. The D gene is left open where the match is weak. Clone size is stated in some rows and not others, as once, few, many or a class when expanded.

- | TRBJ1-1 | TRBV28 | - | TGTGTCAGCAGTACCTCACGCCTGGCTGAAGCTTTCTTT | CVSSTSRLAEAFF
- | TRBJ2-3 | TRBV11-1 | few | TGTGCCAGCGTGGGGGGAGCTGGTACAGATACGCAGTATTTT | CASVGGAGTDTQYF
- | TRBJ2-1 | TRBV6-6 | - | TGTGCCAGGATGAACCTGCACTCCTACGTTGAGCAGTTATTC | CARMNLHSYVEQLF
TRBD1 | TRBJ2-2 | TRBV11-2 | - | TGTGCCAGCAGCTTTAATCGGGACAGGGTCGTTATCGGGGAGCTGTTTTTT | CASSFNRDRVVIGELFF
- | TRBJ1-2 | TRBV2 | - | TGTGCCAGCAGTGAACGGACTAACTATGGCTACACCTTC | CASSERTNYGYTF
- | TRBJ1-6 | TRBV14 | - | TGTGCCAGTAGCCAGTGGGGGGGTAATACACCCCTCCACTTT | CASSQWGGNTPLHF
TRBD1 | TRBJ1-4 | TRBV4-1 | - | TGCGCCAGCAGCCAAGGACCGACGACAGGGGCACAAAAACTGTTTTTT | CASSQGPTTGAQKLFF
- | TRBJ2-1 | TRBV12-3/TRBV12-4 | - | TGTGCCAGTAGTTTCTGGAGCCTGGGCAGGACCAATGAGCAGTTCTTC | CASSFWSLGRTNEQFF
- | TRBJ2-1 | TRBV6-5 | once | TGTGCCAGCAGTCCCCCAGCGAATTACAAAGAGCAGTTCTTC | CASSPPANYKEQFF
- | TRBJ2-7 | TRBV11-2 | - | TGTGCCAGCAGCTTGACCGACGGAGCCTACATGCAATACTTC | CASSLTDGAYMQYF
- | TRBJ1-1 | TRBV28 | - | TGTGCCAGCAGCGAAGGGGACACTGGAGCTTTCTTT | CASSEGDTGAFF
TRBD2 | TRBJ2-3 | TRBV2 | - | TGTACGAGCACTCCGACTAGCGGGGGGGATACGCAGTATTTT | CTSTPTSGGDTQYF
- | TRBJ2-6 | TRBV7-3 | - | TGTGCCAGCAGCTACCCGGGGAGCTCTGGGGCCAACGTCCTGACTTTC | CASSYPGSSGANVLTF
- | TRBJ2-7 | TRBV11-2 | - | TGTGCCAGCAGCTTAGTTCTGAGGGCGACGGTAGAGCGGTACTTC | CASSLVLRATVERYF
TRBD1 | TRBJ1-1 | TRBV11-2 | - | TGTGCCAGCAGCACGGGGGGCAGGGGGGCAGCTAGCGACACTGAAGCTTTCTTT | CASSTGGRGAASDTEAFF
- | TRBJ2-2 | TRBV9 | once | TGTGCCAGCAGCGTAGGCCCTGTGGTCGGGGAGCTGTTTTTT | CASSVGPVVGELFF
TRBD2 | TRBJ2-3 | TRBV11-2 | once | TGTGCCAACAGCTTACTAGCGCTTAGTACAGATACGCAGTATTTT | CANSLLALSTDTQYF
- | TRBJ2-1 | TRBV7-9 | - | TGTGCCAGTAGCCCGTTCGAGGATCTGTCGGGGAATGAGCAGTTCTTC | CASSPFEDLSGNEQFF
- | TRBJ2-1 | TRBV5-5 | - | TGTACCAGCAGCTTGGCCCCACGGAAGGGGAATGAGCAGTTCTTC | CTSSLAPRKGNEQFF
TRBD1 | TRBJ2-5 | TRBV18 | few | TGTGCCAGCTCACCACGGGGGACAGGGAAAGAGACCCAGTACTTC | CASSPRGTGKETQYF
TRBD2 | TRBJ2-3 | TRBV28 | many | TGTGCCAGCAGTTCAGGGACTAGCGGGGAGAGGGCAGATACGCAGTATTTT | CASSSGTSGERADTQYF
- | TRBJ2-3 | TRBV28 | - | TGTGCCAGCAGTCTATCGGCAGGCTCGATCACAGATTCGCAGTATTTT | CASSLSAGSITDSQYF
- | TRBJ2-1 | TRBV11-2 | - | TGTGTCAGTGTACTAGGGGTCCTCCGGGGACATGAGCAGTTCTTC | CVSVLGVLRGHEQFF
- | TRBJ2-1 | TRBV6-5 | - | TGTGCCAGCAACCAAGCTGGGACCTACAATGAGCAGTTCTTC | CASNQAGTYNEQFF
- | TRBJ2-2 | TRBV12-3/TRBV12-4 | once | TGTGCCAGCAGGGGACTCGCGAGCACCGGGGAGCTGTCTTTT | CASRGLASTGELSF
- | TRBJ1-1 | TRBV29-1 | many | TGCAGCGTTGGTTTGGGACATCCCGCTGAAGCTTTCTTT | CSVGLGHPAEAFF